Sequencing of this T cell receptor beta chain was carried out in a study of OX40 agonist ivuxolimab in advanced cancers. The overall study: The drug used for patients, ivuxolimab, was an agonistic anti-OX40 (CD134) antibody. At just under 85% male, the cohort had a mean age of 60 years, ranging from roughly 23 to 80.

Germline loops: CDR1 GTSNPN, CDR2 SVGIG (reference sequence). The ends lost 3 bases at V and 4 bases at J; junction bases unmatched: 5. CDR3 length: 13 residues. On this clone: Its specificity is unknown.

Libraries were prepared by immunoSEQ multiplex PCR; TCRdb keeps only in-frame clonotypes and omits some of them. The table includes tens of thousands of clones, approximately 90% detected once. General study results and limits: Among patients with partial responses at 0.1-3.0 mg/kg, clonal expansion was among the lowest.

The sequence derives from an adult with an advanced solid tumor such as melanoma, head and neck, liver or kidney cancer. The chain couples TRBV30 to TRBJ1-1; 7 bases match TRBD1. Sample: CD4+ or CD8+ T cells sorted from blood, taken in a trial of the OX40 agonist ivuxolimab. The CDR3: CAWSGQGGTEAFF. The CDR3, as DNA: TGTGCCTGGAGCGGGCAGGGGGGCACTGAAGCTTTCTTT.